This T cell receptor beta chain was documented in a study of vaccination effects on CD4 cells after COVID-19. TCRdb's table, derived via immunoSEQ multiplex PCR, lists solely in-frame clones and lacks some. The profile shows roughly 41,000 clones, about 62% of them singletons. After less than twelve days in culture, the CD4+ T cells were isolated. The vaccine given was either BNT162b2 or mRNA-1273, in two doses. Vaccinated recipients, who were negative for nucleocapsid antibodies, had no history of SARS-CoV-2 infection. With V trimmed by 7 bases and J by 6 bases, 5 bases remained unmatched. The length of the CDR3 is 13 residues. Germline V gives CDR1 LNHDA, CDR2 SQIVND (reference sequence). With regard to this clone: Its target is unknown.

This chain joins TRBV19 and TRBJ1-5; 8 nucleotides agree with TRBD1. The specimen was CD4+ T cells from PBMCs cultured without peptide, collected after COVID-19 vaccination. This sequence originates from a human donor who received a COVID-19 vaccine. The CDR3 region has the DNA TGTGCCAGTACCCCCAGGGGGCCTCAGCCCCAGCATTTT. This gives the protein CASTPRGPQPQHF.